The next 28 T cell receptor beta chains were all read from a single sample in a study of CD8 T cells in ankylosing spondylitis. TCRdb redid the calling of the 5' RACE reads with MiXCR, one entry per CDR3 protein. The table lists about 88,000 distinct CDR3 sequences, about 27% of them singletons. The sample was blood, either unsorted or a sorted T cell fraction (not recorded which). These receptors all come from a male donor with ankylosing spondylitis or in good health (not recorded which).

This clonotype came up many times. The CDR3 nucleotides are TGTGCCAGCAGCTCGAGGGTGCCGTACCAGCCCCAGCATTTT. Its translation: CASSSRVPYQPQHF. The gene calls are TRBV5-8 and TRBJ1-5; D gene ambiguous. Looked up from germline, CDR1 is SGHTS and CDR2 is YDEGEE. The CDR3 contains 14 residues. Trimming stripped 3 bases from V and 7 bases from J, with 14 bases between.

This clonotype was counted at least ten times. The chain combines TRBV5-1 with TRBJ2-5; D unclear. Looked up from germline, CDR1 is SGHRS and CDR2 is YFSETQ. This CDR3 region has 15 residues. V was trimmed by 1 base and J by 1 base, leaving 11 bases between them. For the CDR3, the DNA is TGCGCCAGCAGCTTGCAGCTCGCAGCCCAAGAGACCCAGTACTTC. This codes for CASSLQLAAQETQYF.

The rearrangement links TRBV7-9 to TRBJ1-6, with D hard to call. The CDR3 has 14 amino acids. Germline V gene data show CDR1 as SEHNR and CDR2 as FQNEAQ (reference sequence). V dropped 4 bases and J dropped 0 bases, with 4 bases sitting between them. The CDR3 region is CASSYSSYNSPLHF. The CDR3 coding sequence is TGTGCCAGCAGCTACAGCTCCTATAATTCACCCCTCCACTTT.

Only a few counts were recorded for this clonotype. The chain is built from TRBV7-6 and TRBJ1-2; no reliable D call. This CDR3 region has 13 residues. In germline, CDR1 is SGHVS, CDR2 FNYEAQ. Trimming took 3 bases from V and 8 from J, leaving 13 bases between them. CDR3 nucleotides: TGTGCCAGCAGCTTCGGCGTCTCGGGCGGCTACACCTTC. Translating gives CASSFGVSGGYTF.

The J gene is TRBJ1-6, the V gene TRBV5-1; 7 positions agree with TRBD1. Germline-derived CDR1 and CDR2 are SGHRS and YFSETQ. The CDR3 runs to 15 residues. The V and J ends lost 2 bases and 6 bases, in that order; junction bases with no gene match: 5. CDR3 loop: CASSFSSGGNSPLHF. The DNA of the CDR3 is TGCGCCAGCAGCTTCTCTTCAGGGGGTAATTCACCCCTCCACTTT.

This clonotype was counted a few times. This chain joins TRBV5-1 and TRBJ2-5, with 10 bases that match TRBD1. Germline CDR1 SGHRS, CDR2 YFSETQ. CDR3 length: 15 residues. Trimming cost V 4 bases and J 2 bases; bases outside gene matches: 5. This CDR3 is CASSPGQGLQETQYF. In DNA, the CDR3 is TGCGCCAGCAGCCCGGGACAGGGGTTACAAGAGACCCAGTACTTC.

V and J are TRBV5-6 and TRBJ2-2, with TRBD2 matching over 8 bases. Germline lookup yields CDR1 SGHDT and CDR2 YYEEEE. The length of the CDR3 is 15 residues. V dropped 1 base and J dropped 2; count of bases not matched to a gene: 1. This chain's CDR3 is CASSLTSGNTGELFF. The CDR3 nucleotides read TGTGCCAGCAGCTTGACTAGCGGTAACACCGGGGAGCTGTTTTTT.

V and J are TRBV5-6 and TRBJ1-1, with 9 bases identical to TRBD1. The germline V gene encodes CDR1 SGHDT and CDR2 YYEEEE. This CDR3 is 14 amino acids long. V was pared by 4 bases and J by 3 bases, with 4 bases of the junction left unmatched. CDR3 nucleotides: TGTGCCAGCAGCCTTGACAGGGGGTACACTGAAGCTTTCTTT. This translates into CASSLDRGYTEAFF.

This clonotype was recorded many times. The chain links TRBV4-1 to TRBJ2-3; D possibly corresponds to TRBD1 (5 bases). The V end lost 0 bases, the J end lost 4 bases, and 8 bases lay between the germline ends. The CDR3 length is 14 residues. Germline CDR1 is MGHRA and CDR2 is YSYEKL. CDR3 DNA sequence: TGCGCCAGCAGCCAAGAACTGACAGCAGATACGCAGTATTTT. This translates into CASSQELTADTQYF.

The chain combines TRBV5-1 with TRBJ2-1; 7 nucleotides align to TRBD2. The trim removed 2 bases at V and 7 bases at J, leaving 6 bases unmatched. Germline V gives CDR1 SGHRS, CDR2 YFSETQ. There are 14 residues in the CDR3. The DNA of the CDR3 is TGCGCCAGCAGCTTTGGCGGGAGAGGGAATGAGCAGTTCTTC. This encodes CASSFGGRGNEQFF.

This clonotype was picked up a small number of times. J is TRBJ2-2 and V is TRBV5-5, with 9 bases lining up with TRBD1. CDR3 length equals 17 residues. V shed 5 bases and J 5 bases; nucleotides not matched to a gene: 13. Germline V lookup: CDR1 SGHKS, CDR2 YYEKEE (reference sequence). CDR3 coding DNA: TGTGCCAGCAGTCGGGAGTGGACAGGGGTGATGACCGGGGAGCTGTTTTTT. Its protein is CASSREWTGVMTGELFF.

The rearrangement joins TRBV12-3 or TRBV12-4 to TRBJ2-7; TRBD2 might be the D (6 bases). V was clipped by 3 bases and J by 0 bases, with 12 bases between them. The CDR3 consists of 15 residues. The CDR3 here is CASSFRATSSYEQYF. Here the CDR3 DNA reads TGTGCCAGCAGTTTTAGGGCGACTAGCTCCTACGAGCAGTACTTC.

This chain links TRBV20-1 with TRBJ2-1; the D call may be TRBD1 or TRBD2 (5 bases each). CDR1 is DFQATT and CDR2 is SNEGSKA in the germline V gene (reference sequence). Trimming left V 0 bases short and J 3 bases short, with 15 bases between. The CDR3 is made up of 16 amino acids. CDR3 protein: CSARDPGTHIYNEQFF. The CDR3 bases are TGCAGTGCTAGAGATCCCGGGACCCACATCTACAATGAGCAGTTCTTC.

The V and J genes are TRBV27 and TRBJ2-7, with D possibly TRBD2 on 6 matching bases. CDR1 MNHEY and CDR2 SMNVEV come from the germline V gene (reference sequence). The V end was cut by 8 bases, the J end by 1 base, with 12 bases between. The CDR3 sequence is 13 residues long. CDR3 region: CASGPGVSYEQYV. CDR3 sequence (DNA): TGTGCCAGCGGACCGGGAGTGTCCTACGAGCAGTACGTC.

The chain couples TRBV29-1 to TRBJ1-1; D is perhaps TRBD1 (5 bases). Trimming removed 7 bases from V and 7 bases from J, with 13 bases in between. The germline V gene encodes CDR1 SQVTM and CDR2 ANQGSEA. This CDR3 is 11 amino acids long. CDR3 in DNA: TGCAGCGCCCGGGACGGAGTTGAAGCTTTCTTT. Protein: CSARDGVEAFF.

J is TRBJ2-7 and V is TRBV28; no clear D gene. Trimming removed 3 bases at V and 6 bases at J, with 9 bases between. The germline V gene encodes CDR1 MDHEN and CDR2 SYDVKM. This CDR3 has 12 residues. This chain's CDR3 is CASSFGNSEQYV. In nucleotides, the CDR3 is TGTGCCAGCAGTTTCGGTAACTCCGAGCAGTACGTC.

V usage is TRBV4-1 and J usage is TRBJ2-1; D is unclear. This CDR3 is 17 amino acids long. CDR1 and CDR2 from the germline V gene are MGHRA and YSYEKL. V lost 2 bases, J lost 4 bases, and 18 bases lay in between. CDR3 sequence: CASSQPIGQVGYNEQFF. The CDR3 DNA reads as TGCGCCAGCAGCCAACCCATCGGTCAGGTAGGATACAATGAGCAGTTCTTC.

This clonotype was recorded at least ten times. The chain couples TRBV7-2 to TRBJ2-3; TRBD2 might be the D (5 bases). With 5 bases removed from V and 4 bases from J, the gap between germline ends came to 13 bases. The CDR3 length is 14 residues. CDR1 is SGHTA, CDR2 FQGNSA, per germline. This chain's CDR3 is CASSTGGPPDTQYF. The CDR3 coding sequence is TGTGCCAGCAGCACCGGAGGACCGCCAGATACGCAGTATTTT.

This clonotype was seen at least ten times. V gene TRBV20-1 combines with J gene TRBJ2-3, with D maybe TRBD1 (6 bases). Per germline, CDR1 DFQATT and CDR2 SNEGSKA (reference sequence). The CDR3 runs to 15 residues. Trimming removed 4 bases from V and 1 base from J, with 15 bases in between. The CDR3 loop is CSATAGEWGTDTQYF. CDR3 in DNA: TGCAGTGCTACGGCAGGGGAATGGGGCACAGATACGCAGTATTTT.

In this sample, this clonotype turned up a few times. The chain couples TRBV20-1 to TRBJ2-3, with 9 positions matching TRBD2. Germline-derived CDR1 and CDR2 are DFQATT and SNEGSKA (reference sequence). V lost 5 bases and J lost 4; bases outside the gene matches: 7. The CDR3 runs 14 residues. Here the CDR3 DNA reads TGCAGTGCTTTTAGCGGGAGAGGCGCAGATACGCAGTATTTT. Protein: CSAFSGRGADTQYF.

The CDR3 region is CAAGSGGPGELFF. In DNA, the CDR3 is TGTGCCGCCGGGAGTGGGGGTCCCGGGGAGCTGTTTTTT. This chain connects TRBV7-9 to TRBJ2-2, with D tentatively TRBD2 (6 bases). Germline V CDR1 and CDR2: SEHNR, FQNEAQ (reference sequence). This CDR3 comprises 13 residues. Trimming shortened V by 11 bases and J by 6 bases, and 16 bases separated the two germline ends.

The chain couples TRBV4-2 to TRBJ2-3; TRBD2 matches 8 bases. The CDR3 has 17 residues. Germline CDR1 is LGHNA and CDR2 is YNFKEQ. J lost 2 bases, V lost 0 bases, and 7 bases had no gene match. Written as DNA, the CDR3 is TGTGCCAGCAGCCAAGAAGGCGGGGGGCAGACCACAGATACGCAGTATTTT. Amino acids: CASSQEGGGQTTDTQYF.

This clonotype has a count of ten or more. This chain joins TRBV10-2 and TRBJ2-3; perhaps TRBD1 as D (6 bases). The V gene lost 6 bases and the J gene lost 4 bases, with 14 bases spanning the gap. Per the germline V gene, CDR1 is WSHSY and CDR2 is SAAADI. CDR3 length: 14 amino acids. This chain's CDR3 is CASSVVSGADTQYF. DNA of the CDR3: TGCGCCAGCAGCGTAGTTTCAGGGGCAGATACGCAGTATTTT.

J is TRBJ1-2 and V is TRBV10-2; D is unresolved. Trimming left V 2 bases short and J 4 bases short, with 5 bases between. Germline lookup yields CDR1 WSHSY and CDR2 SAAADI. The length of the CDR3 is 12 residues. The CDR3 nucleotides read TGCGCCAGCAGTGAGGGTTTCTATGGCTACACCTTC. It encodes CASSEGFYGYTF.

The chain has TRBV5-1 and TRBJ2-3; D is undetermined. The CDR3 contains 14 residues. Germline values: CDR1 SGHRS, CDR2 YFSETQ. The ends were cut back, 3 bases at V and 0 bases at J, with 8 bases in the middle. The CDR3 DNA follows: TGCGCCAGCAGCTCCAGGTGGAGCACAGATACGCAGTATTTT. Protein: CASSSRWSTDTQYF. The full variable domain, completed using reference TRBV5-1 and TRBJ2-3, is KAGVTQTPRYLIKTRGQQVTLSCSPISGHRSVSWYQQTPGQGLQFLFEYFSETQRNKGNFPGRFSGRQFSNSRSEMNVSTLELGDSALYLCASSSRWSTDTQYFGPGTRLTVL.

This clonotype was counted ten times or more. The genes are TRBV2 and TRBJ2-1; no clear D. CDR1 is SNHLY, CDR2 FYNNEI, per germline. CDR3 length: 12 amino acids. V gave up 7 bases and J gave up 5 bases, with 9 bases separating them. CDR3 nucleotides: TGTGCCAGCAAGGTCCTGAACAATGAGCAGTTCTTC. Its protein is CASKVLNNEQFF.

The chain couples TRBV4-2 to TRBJ2-1; D not resolved. V lost 1 base to trimming and J lost 5 bases, with 6 bases between them. CDR1 is LGHNA, CDR2 YNFKEQ, per germline. This CDR3 has 13 amino acids. The CDR3 protein is CASSQAQNNEQFF. The CDR3 DNA follows: TGTGCCAGCAGCCAAGCACAGAACAATGAGCAGTTCTTC.

V gene TRBV5-6 combines with J gene TRBJ2-7; D may be TRBD2 (6 bases). The CDR3 sequence is 17 residues long. With 4 bases removed from V and 3 bases from J, the gap between germline ends came to 23 bases. The germline V gene has CDR1 SGHDT and CDR2 YYEEEE. CDR3: CASSILSGTGTFYEQYF. The CDR3 DNA reads TGTGCCAGCAGCATCCTTTCGGGGACGGGGACTTTCTACGAGCAGTACTTC.